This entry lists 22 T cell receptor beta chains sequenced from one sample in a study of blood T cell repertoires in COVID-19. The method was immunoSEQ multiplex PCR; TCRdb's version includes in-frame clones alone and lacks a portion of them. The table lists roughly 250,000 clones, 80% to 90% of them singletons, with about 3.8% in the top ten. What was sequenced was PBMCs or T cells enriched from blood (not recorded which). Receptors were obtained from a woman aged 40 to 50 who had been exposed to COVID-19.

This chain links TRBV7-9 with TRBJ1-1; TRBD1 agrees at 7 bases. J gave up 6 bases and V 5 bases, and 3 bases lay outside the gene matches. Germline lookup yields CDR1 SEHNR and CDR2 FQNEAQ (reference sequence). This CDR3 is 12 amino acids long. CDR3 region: CASSVGQAEAFF. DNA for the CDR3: TGTGCCAGCAGCGTTGGACAGGCTGAAGCTTTCTTT.

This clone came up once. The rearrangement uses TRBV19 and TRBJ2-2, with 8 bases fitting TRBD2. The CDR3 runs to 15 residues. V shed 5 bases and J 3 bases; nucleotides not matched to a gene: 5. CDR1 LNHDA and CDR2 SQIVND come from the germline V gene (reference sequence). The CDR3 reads CASSRGGLDTGELFF. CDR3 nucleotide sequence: TGTGCCAGTAGTCGGGGGGGGTTGGACACCGGGGAGCTGTTTTTT.

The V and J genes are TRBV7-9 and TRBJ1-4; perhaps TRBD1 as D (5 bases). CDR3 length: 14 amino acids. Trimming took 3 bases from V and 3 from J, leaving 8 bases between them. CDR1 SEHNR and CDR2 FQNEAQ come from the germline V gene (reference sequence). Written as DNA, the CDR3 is TGTGCCAGCAGCTTCCAGGGATCTAATGAAAAACTGTTTTTT. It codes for CASSFQGSNEKLFF.

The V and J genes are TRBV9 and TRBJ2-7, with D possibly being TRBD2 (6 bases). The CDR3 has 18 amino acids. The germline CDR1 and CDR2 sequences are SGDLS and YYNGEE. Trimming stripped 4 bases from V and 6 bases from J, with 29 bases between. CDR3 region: CASSSSEPEGAGRSEQYF. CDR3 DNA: TGTGCCAGCAGCTCATCAGAGCCTGAAGGGGCGGGGAGAAGCGAGCAGTACTTC. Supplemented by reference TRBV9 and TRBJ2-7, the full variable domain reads DSGVTQTPKHLITATGQRVTLRCSPRSGDLSVYWYQQSLDQGLQFLIQYYNGEERAKGNILERFSAQQFPDLHSELNLSSLELGDSALYFCASSSSEPEGAGRSEQYFGPGTRLTVT.

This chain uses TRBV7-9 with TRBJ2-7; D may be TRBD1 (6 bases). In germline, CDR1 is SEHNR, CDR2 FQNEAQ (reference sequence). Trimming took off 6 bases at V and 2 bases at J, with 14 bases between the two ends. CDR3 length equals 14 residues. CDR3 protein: CASSLAGDAYEQYF. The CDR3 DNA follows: TGTGCCAGCAGTCTGGCAGGGGATGCCTACGAGCAGTACTTC.

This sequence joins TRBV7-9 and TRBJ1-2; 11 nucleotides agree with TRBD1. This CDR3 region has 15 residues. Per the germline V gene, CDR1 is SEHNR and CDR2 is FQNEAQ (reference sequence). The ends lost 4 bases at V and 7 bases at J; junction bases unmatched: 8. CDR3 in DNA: TGTGCCAGCAGCTCAGGGACAGGGGGGCAGGTTGGCTACACCTTC. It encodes CASSSGTGGQVGYTF.

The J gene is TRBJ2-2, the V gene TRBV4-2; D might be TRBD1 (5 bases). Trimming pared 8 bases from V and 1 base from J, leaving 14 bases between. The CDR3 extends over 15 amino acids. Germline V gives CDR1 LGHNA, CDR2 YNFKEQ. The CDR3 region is CASHALTENTGELFF. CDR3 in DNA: TGTGCCAGCCACGCTCTGACAGAGAACACCGGGGAGCTGTTTTTT.

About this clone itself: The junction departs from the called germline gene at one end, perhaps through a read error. Written as DNA, the CDR3 is TGTGCCAGCAGTAACTCCGGGACAGGGAACTATGGCTACACCTTC. It is translated as CASSNSGTGNYGYTF. The chain recombines TRBV6-2 or TRBV6-3 with TRBJ1-2, with 9 bases fitting TRBD1. The CDR3 contains 15 residues. In germline, CDR1 is MNHEY, CDR2 SVGEGT.

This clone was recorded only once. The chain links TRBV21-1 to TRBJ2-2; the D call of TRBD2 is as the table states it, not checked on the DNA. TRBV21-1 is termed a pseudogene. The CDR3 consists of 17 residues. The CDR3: CASSKDGRRANTGELFF. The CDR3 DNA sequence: TGTGCCAGCAGCAAAGATGGTAGGAGGGCGAACACCGGGGAGCTGTTTTTT.

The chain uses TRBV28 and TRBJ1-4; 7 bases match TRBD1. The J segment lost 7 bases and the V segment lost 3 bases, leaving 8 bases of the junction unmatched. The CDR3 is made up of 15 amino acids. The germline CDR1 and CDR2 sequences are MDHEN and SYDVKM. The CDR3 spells CASSLGYRGGEKLFF. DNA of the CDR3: TGTGCCAGCAGTTTGGGGTACAGGGGAGGTGAAAAACTGTTTTTT.

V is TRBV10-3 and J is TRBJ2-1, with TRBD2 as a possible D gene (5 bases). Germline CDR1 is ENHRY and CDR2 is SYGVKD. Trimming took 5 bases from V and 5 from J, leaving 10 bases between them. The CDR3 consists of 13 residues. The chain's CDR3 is CAISWTSDNEQFF. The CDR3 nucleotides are TGTGCCATCAGTTGGACTTCCGACAATGAGCAGTTCTTC.

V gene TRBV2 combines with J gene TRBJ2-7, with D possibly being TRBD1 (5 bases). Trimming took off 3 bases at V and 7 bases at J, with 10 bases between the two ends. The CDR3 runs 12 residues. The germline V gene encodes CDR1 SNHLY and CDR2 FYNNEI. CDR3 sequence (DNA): TGTGCCAGCAGTGACCCAGGGCGGGAGCAGTACTTC. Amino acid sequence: CASSDPGREQYF.

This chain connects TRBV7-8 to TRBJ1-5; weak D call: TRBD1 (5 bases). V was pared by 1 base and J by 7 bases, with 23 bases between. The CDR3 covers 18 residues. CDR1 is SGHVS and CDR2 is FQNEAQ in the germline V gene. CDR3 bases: TGTGCCAGCAGCTTAGGCCCACCGCTGGGGGGAGGAACCCAGCCCCAGCATTTT. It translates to CASSLGPPLGGGTQPQHF. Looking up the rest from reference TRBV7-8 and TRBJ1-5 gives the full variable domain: GAGVSQSPRYKVAKRGQDVALRCDPISGHVSLFWYQQALGQGPEFLTYFQNEAQLDKSGLPSDRFFAERPEGSVSTLKIQRTQQEDSAVYLCASSLGPPLGGGTQPQHFGDGTRLSIL.

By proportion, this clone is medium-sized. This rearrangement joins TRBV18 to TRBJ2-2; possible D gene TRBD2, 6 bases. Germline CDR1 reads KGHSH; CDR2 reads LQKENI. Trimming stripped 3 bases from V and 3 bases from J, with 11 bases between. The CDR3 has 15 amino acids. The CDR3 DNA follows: TGTGCCAGCTCACCCTTCAGGGAGGACACCGGGGAGCTGTTTTTT. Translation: CASSPFREDTGELFF.

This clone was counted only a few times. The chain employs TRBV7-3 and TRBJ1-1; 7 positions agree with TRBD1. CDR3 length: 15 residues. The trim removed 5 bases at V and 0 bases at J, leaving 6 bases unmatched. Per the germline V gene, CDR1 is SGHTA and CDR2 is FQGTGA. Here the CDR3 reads CASSQGGGMNTEAFF. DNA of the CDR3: TGTGCCAGCAGCCAAGGGGGCGGCATGAACACTGAAGCTTTCTTT.

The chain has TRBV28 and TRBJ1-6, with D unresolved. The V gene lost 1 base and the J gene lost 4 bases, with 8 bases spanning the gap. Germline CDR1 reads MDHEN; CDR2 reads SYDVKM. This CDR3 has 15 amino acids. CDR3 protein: CASSLSRTYNSPLHF. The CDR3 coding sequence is TGTGCCAGCAGTTTATCCCGGACTTATAATTCACCCCTCCACTTT.

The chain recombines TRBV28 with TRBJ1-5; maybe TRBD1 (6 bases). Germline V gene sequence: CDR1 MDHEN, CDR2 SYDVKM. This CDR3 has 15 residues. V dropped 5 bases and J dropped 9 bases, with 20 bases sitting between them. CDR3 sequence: CASSPSTGRNAPQHF. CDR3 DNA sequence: TGTGCCAGCAGTCCATCGACAGGCAGGAATGCGCCCCAGCATTTT.

Here the CDR3 reads CASLYRGTGNTIYF. The CDR3 region has the DNA TGTGCCAGCCTTTATCGGGGAACTGGAAACACCATATATTTT. The chain has TRBV7-9 and TRBJ1-3; D remains ambiguous. CDR1 and CDR2 (germline): SEHNR, FQNEAQ (reference sequence). The CDR3 is 14 residues long. V lost 8 bases, J lost 2 bases, and 13 bases lay in between.

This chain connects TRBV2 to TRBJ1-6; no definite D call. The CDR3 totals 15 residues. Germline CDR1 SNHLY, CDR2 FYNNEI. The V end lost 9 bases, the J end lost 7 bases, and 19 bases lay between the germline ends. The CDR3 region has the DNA TGTGCCAGGAGGGCAGATCAAGGCTTCAATTCACCCCTCCACTTT. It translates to CARRADQGFNSPLHF.

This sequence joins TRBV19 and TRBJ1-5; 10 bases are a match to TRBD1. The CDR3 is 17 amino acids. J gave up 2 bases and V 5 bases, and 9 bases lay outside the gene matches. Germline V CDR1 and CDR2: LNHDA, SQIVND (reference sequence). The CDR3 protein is CASSAMTGGAGNQPQHF. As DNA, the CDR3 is TGTGCCAGTAGTGCCATGACAGGGGGCGCAGGCAATCAGCCCCAGCATTTT.

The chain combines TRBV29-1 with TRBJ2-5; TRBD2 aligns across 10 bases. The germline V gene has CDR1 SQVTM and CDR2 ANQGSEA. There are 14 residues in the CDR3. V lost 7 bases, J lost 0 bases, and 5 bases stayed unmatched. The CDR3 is CSAILAGYQETQYF. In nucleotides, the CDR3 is TGCAGCGCGATACTAGCGGGGTACCAAGAGACCCAGTACTTC.

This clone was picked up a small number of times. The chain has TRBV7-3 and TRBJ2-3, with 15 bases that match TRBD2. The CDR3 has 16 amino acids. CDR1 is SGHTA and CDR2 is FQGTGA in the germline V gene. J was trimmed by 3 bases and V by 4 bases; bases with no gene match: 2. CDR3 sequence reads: CASSSGTSGGTDTQYF. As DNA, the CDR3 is TGTGCCAGCAGCTCCGGGACTAGCGGGGGGACAGATACGCAGTATTTT.